These T cell receptor beta chains were read from a single sample in a study of blood T cell repertoires in COVID-19. Libraries were prepared by immunoSEQ multiplex PCR; TCRdb keeps only in-frame clonotypes and omits some of them. The table lists approximately 300,000 clones, 87% of them singletons. Sequencing was performed on PBMCs or T cells enriched from blood (not recorded which). The receptor source for this set is a woman aged 25 to 39 who had recovered from COVID-19. Both conserved end residues are trimmed from each CDR3.

v_gene: TRBV5-1
len: 14
j_gene: TRBJ2-3
CDR3aa: ASSLASTSSTDMQY

v_gene: TRBV9
len: 11
j_gene: TRBJ1-1
CDR3aa: ASSPRDRDEAF

v_gene: TRBV5-1
len: 13
j_gene: TRBJ2-4
CDR3aa: ASSSDPGTKNIQY

v_gene: TRBV5-4
len: 12
j_gene: TRBJ2-5
CDR3aa: ASSKEGLAGTQY

v_gene: TRBV24-1
len: 11
j_gene: TRBJ1-4
CDR3aa: ATSQGTNEKLF

v_gene: TRBV11-3
len: 14
j_gene: TRBJ2-5
CDR3aa: ASSLSLTGAQETQY

v_gene: TRBV18
len: 12
j_gene: TRBJ2-7
CDR3aa: ASSPSRDRVKEY

v_gene: TRBV7-2
len: 12
j_gene: TRBJ2-1
CDR3aa: ASSSSGGVREQF

v_gene: TRBV9
len: 13
j_gene: TRBJ1-1
CDR3aa: ASSVGRGGNTEAF

v_gene: TRBV14
len: 13
j_gene: TRBJ1-6
CDR3aa: ASSRNAAGNSPLH

v_gene: TRBV5-4
len: 13
j_gene: TRBJ2-3
CDR3aa: ASTVLDRDADTQY

v_gene: TRBV11-1
len: 12
j_gene: TRBJ1-2
CDR3aa: ASSWGGVNYGYT

v_gene: TRBV2
len: 10
j_gene: TRBJ1-2
CDR3aa: ASRPTLYGYT

v_gene: TRBV6-5
len: 12
j_gene: TRBJ1-2
CDR3aa: ASSYGLGAYGYT